Below, 17 T cell receptor beta chains from the same sample are listed, as sequenced in a study of blood T cell repertoires in COVID-19. Repertoires were generated with immunoSEQ multiplex PCR, while TCRdb's copy carries only in-frame clones and drops some. The repertoire holds more than 250,000 clones, nearly 85% seen once, with 8% to 9.5% in the top ten. Sequenced input: peripheral blood. Source of these receptors: a human donor in a cohort sampled during active COVID-19.

This clone is a singleton in its sample. The V and J genes are TRBV7-6 and TRBJ2-2, with D perhaps matching TRBD1 (5 bases). The germline CDR1 and CDR2 sequences are SGHVS and FNYEAQ. Trimming took 5 bases from V and 1 from J, leaving 11 bases between them. This CDR3 has 15 residues. DNA of the CDR3: TGTGCCAGCAGCCTCATCGACAGGAACACCGGGGAGCTGTTTTTT. Translating it yields CASSLIDRNTGELFF.

The rearrangement links TRBV7-3 to TRBJ2-5, with D possibly matching TRBD2 (6 bases). The CDR3 is 14 amino acids. CDR1 and CDR2 from the germline V gene are SGHTA and FQGTGA. Trimming stripped 5 bases from V and 4 bases from J, with 14 bases between. In DNA form, the CDR3 reads TGTGCCAGCAGCCTCCTTGGGGGAGGAGAGACCCAGTACTTC. It encodes CASSLLGGGETQYF.

The chain carries TRBV6-5 and TRBJ1-1, with 9 bases aligning to TRBD1. Germline assignment: CDR1 MNHEY and CDR2 SVGAGI. CDR3 length: 14 residues. Trimming at V came to 8 bases and at J to 0 bases, leaving 4 bases not matched to a gene. CDR3 sequence reads: CASPRTGVNTEAFF. The CDR3 region has the DNA TGTGCCAGCCCCCGGACAGGGGTGAACACTGAAGCTTTCTTT.

The chain is built from TRBV19 and TRBJ1-5; D is perhaps TRBD1 (5 bases). Trimming removed 6 bases from V and 0 bases from J, with 12 bases in between. Germline CDR1 is LNHDA and CDR2 is SQIVND (reference sequence). The CDR3 runs 15 residues. For the CDR3, the DNA is TGTGCCAGTAGGCGGGACCCTATTAGCAATCAGCCCCAGCATTTT. It yields the protein CASRRDPISNQPQHF.

This sequence joins TRBV9 and TRBJ2-2; D gene uncertain. CDR3 size: 15 residues. Between the trimmed V and J ends, which lost 0 bases and 4 bases, there was a span of 10 bases. Per the germline V gene, CDR1 is SGDLS and CDR2 is YYNGEE. For the CDR3, the DNA is TGTGCCAGCAGCGTAGAACCCACGGGCACCGGGGAGCTGTTTTTT. This translates into CASSVEPTGTGELFF.

The chain links TRBV6-6 to TRBJ1-2; no firm D call. V was pared by 0 bases and J by 7 bases, with 15 bases between. Germline CDR1 and CDR2: MNHNY and SVGAGI (reference sequence). The CDR3 spans 15 residues. The CDR3 region is CASSYSSSLSGGYTF. For the CDR3, the DNA is TGTGCCAGCAGTTACTCTTCCAGTCTTTCGGGTGGCTACACCTTC.

The chain couples TRBV3-1 (or the pseudogene TRBV3-2) to TRBJ2-1, with 7 bases aligning to TRBD2. After removal of 5 bases from V and 6 bases from J, the junction contained 10 bases not matched to a gene. Germline V gives CDR1 LGHDT, CDR2 YNNKEL (reference sequence). CDR3 length equals 15 residues. This CDR3 is CASSSSGKSLNEQFF. In nucleotides, the CDR3 is TGTGCCAGCAGCTCAAGCGGGAAATCACTCAATGAGCAGTTCTTC.

V usage is TRBV5-4 and J usage is TRBJ2-1, with 7 bases identical to TRBD1. The CDR3 runs to 17 residues. Germline V gene lookup returns CDR1 SGHNT and CDR2 YYREEE (reference sequence). Unmatched junction bases numbered 8, after V lost 2 bases and J lost 0 bases. CDR3 sequence reads: CASSFGSGQSSYNEQFF. The CDR3, as DNA: TGTGCCAGCAGCTTCGGGTCGGGACAGAGCTCCTACAATGAGCAGTTCTTC.

The chain combines TRBV11-2 with TRBJ1-2; D might be TRBD1 (5 bases). The CDR3 spans 15 residues. CDR1 is SGHAT, CDR2 FQNNGV, per germline. V was trimmed by 0 bases and J by 6 bases, leaving 14 bases between them. CDR3 nucleotide sequence: TGTGCCAGCAGCTTAGATGGGGGGGGATCGGATGGCTACACCTTC. This sequence encodes CASSLDGGGSDGYTF.

The V call is TRBV12-3 or TRBV12-4, the J call TRBJ2-1; TRBD1 aligns across 9 bases. V was clipped by 7 bases and J by 8 bases; unmatched bases: 6. The CDR3 loop spans 13 amino acids. For the CDR3, the DNA is TGTGCCAGCACCCACCGGGACAGGGATGAGCAGTTCTTC. This gives the protein CASTHRDRDEQFF.

The chain links TRBV6-5 to TRBJ1-1, with D maybe TRBD1 (6 bases). This CDR3 contains 14 residues. V dropped 2 bases and J dropped 6 bases, with 13 bases sitting between them. Germline V gene sequence: CDR1 MNHEY, CDR2 SVGAGI. The DNA for the CDR3 is TGTGCCAGCAGTTACCAAACAGGGTCCGCTGAAGCTTTCTTT. Its protein is CASSYQTGSAEAFF.

The chain uses TRBV3-1 (or the pseudogene TRBV3-2) and TRBJ2-7, with D possibly being TRBD2 (7 bases). CDR3 size: 14 residues. The germline V gene encodes CDR1 LGHDT and CDR2 YNNKEL (reference sequence). Trimming cost V 2 bases and J 2 bases, with 10 bases left between them. The CDR3 sequence: CASSQTGGTYEQYF. The CDR3, as DNA: TGTGCCAGCAGCCAAACGGGGGGCACCTACGAGCAGTACTTC.

This clone was seen just once. The chain links TRBV27 to TRBJ2-7, with TRBD2 matching 8 bases. The germline V gene encodes CDR1 MNHEY and CDR2 SMNVEV (reference sequence). The CDR3 covers 15 residues. J lost 5 bases, V lost 4 bases, and 10 bases had no gene match. CDR3 protein: CASSSRGLESHEQYF. The DNA for the CDR3 is TGTGCCAGCAGTTCACGGGGACTAGAGTCCCACGAGCAGTACTTC.

The CDR3, as DNA: TGTGCCAGCAGCCCCACTTCCCGGGGGGGCCCAGAGACCCAGTACTTC. Translated: CASSPTSRGGPETQYF. The rearrangement joins TRBV9 to TRBJ2-5; 8 positions agree with TRBD2. Losses at the gene ends were 4 bases for V and 4 bases for J; bases not matched to a gene: 12. CDR1 and CDR2 from the germline V gene are SGDLS and YYNGEE. The CDR3 runs to 16 residues.

This rearrangement joins TRBV6-5 to TRBJ2-3; 7 bases align to TRBD1. V gave up 5 bases and J gave up 1 base; unmatched junction bases: 3. Germline-derived CDR1 and CDR2 are MNHEY and SVGAGI. This CDR3 has 14 residues. The CDR3 loop is CASSRQGRTDTQYF. CDR3 in DNA: TGTGCCAGCAGTAGACAGGGACGCACAGATACGCAGTATTTT.

The chain carries TRBV29-1 and TRBJ2-5, with 8 bases aligning to TRBD2. V lost 6 bases to trimming and J lost 5 bases; unmatched junction nucleotides: 17. Germline CDR1 SQVTM, CDR2 ANQGSEA. The CDR3 runs to 16 residues. The CDR3 reads CSVGPPTGGPLETQYF. The CDR3 region has the DNA TGCAGCGTGGGACCTCCCACGGGGGGGCCTCTTGAGACCCAGTACTTC. The full variable domain, in which reference TRBV29-1 and TRBJ2-5 provide the parts outside the CDR3, is SAVISQKPSRDICQRGTSLTIQCQVDSQVTMMFWYRQQPGQSLTLIATANQGSEATYESGFVIDKFPISRPNLTFSTLTVSNMSPEDSSIYLCSVGPPTGGPLETQYFGPGTRLLVL.

The rearrangement uses TRBV27 and TRBJ2-2; no clear D. The CDR3 loop spans 15 amino acids. Germline V lookup: CDR1 MNHEY, CDR2 SMNVEV (reference sequence). Trimming removed 6 bases at V and 0 bases at J, with 11 bases between. The CDR3 protein is CASSPATTNTGELFF. CDR3 sequence (DNA): TGTGCCAGCAGCCCCGCCACTACGAACACCGGGGAGCTGTTTTTT.